The 20 T cell receptor beta chains below were found in one sample sequenced in a study of blood T cell repertoires in COVID-19. The table came from immunoSEQ multiplex PCR; TCRdb's copy has only in-frame clones and leaves some out. Of some 190,000 clones listed, about 88% are singletons. Sequencing input: peripheral blood. These receptors were taken from a man between 25 and 39 years old with acute or convalescent COVID-19.

This clone was seen only a few times. This rearrangement joins TRBV12-2 to TRBJ2-7; TRBD2, the table's D call, was not compared with the DNA. TRBV12-2 corresponds to a pseudogene. This CDR3 comprises 15 residues. The CDR3 DNA reads as TGTGCAAGTCGCTGGGCAGGGAGGGTTTCCTACGAGCAGTACTTC. Translated: CASRWAGRVSYEQYF.

J is TRBJ1-4 and V is TRBV28; perhaps TRBD1 as D (6 bases). Trimming stripped 6 bases from V and 4 bases from J, with 24 bases between. Germline V gives CDR1 MDHEN, CDR2 SYDVKM. This CDR3 comprises 18 residues. For the CDR3, the DNA is TGTGCCAGCAGACAACGCTCGGGACACCCGGGGGGTAATGAAAAACTGTTTTTT. The encoded protein is CASRQRSGHPGGNEKLFF.

CDR3 in DNA: TGTGCCAGCAGCCCCAGACCCAAAACCGGGACAGGGAATTACAATGAGCAGTTCTTC. Protein sequence: CASSPRPKTGTGNYNEQFF. V usage is TRBV14 and J usage is TRBJ2-1; TRBD1 aligns across 9 bases. The CDR3 sequence is 19 residues long. Unmatched junction bases numbered 17, after V lost 4 bases and J lost 4 bases. The V gene's germline CDR1 is SGHDN and CDR2 FVKESK.

This clone is a singleton in its sample. The gene calls are TRBV28 and TRBJ1-1; a weak D match, TRBD1 (5 bases). Trimming took off 5 bases at V and 0 bases at J, with 13 bases between the two ends. The V gene's germline CDR1 is MDHEN and CDR2 SYDVKM. The CDR3 has 15 amino acids. In DNA, the CDR3 is TGTGCCAGCAGTCTACTACGACAGTTGAACACTGAAGCTTTCTTT. Protein product: CASSLLRQLNTEAFF.

This chain uses TRBV2 with TRBJ1-2; D gene uncertain. The V end was cut by 4 bases, the J end by 7 bases, with 7 bases between. The length of the CDR3 is 11 residues. In germline, CDR1 is SNHLY, CDR2 FYNNEI. The CDR3 protein is CASSVEIGYTF. CDR3 in DNA: TGTGCCAGCAGTGTGGAGATTGGCTACACCTTC. Complete variable domain (other parts from reference TRBV2 and TRBJ1-2): EPEVTQTPSHQVTQMGQEVILRCVPISNHLYFYWYRQILGQKVEFLVSFYNNEISEKSEIFDDQFSVERPDGSNFTLKIRSTKLEDSAMYFCASSVEIGYTFGSGTRLTVV.

In this sample, this clone turned up a few times. The chain employs TRBV28 and TRBJ2-5, with 8 bases that match TRBD2. Unmatched junction bases numbered 11, after V lost 3 bases and J lost 5 bases. Germline V CDR1 and CDR2: MDHEN, SYDVKM. The CDR3 runs to 16 residues. DNA of the CDR3: TGTGCCAGCAGTTTCAAAGCCGGGAGGGCCCGTGAGACCCAGTACTTC. This translates into CASSFKAGRARETQYF.

Worth noting for this clone: The same CDR3 also results from other DNA sequences found in this sample. The V call is TRBV5-1, the J call TRBJ1-6, with 7 bases lining up with TRBD1. Trimming removed 2 bases from V and 7 bases from J; junction bases left unmatched: 3. Germline V gene lookup returns CDR1 SGHRS and CDR2 YFSETQ. The CDR3 runs to 14 residues. In DNA form, the CDR3 reads TGCGCCAGCAGCTTAACAGGGGTAAATTCACCCCTCCACTTT. Its protein is CASSLTGVNSPLHF.

The chain combines TRBV24-1 with TRBJ2-5; 8 bases map to TRBD1. The germline V gene encodes CDR1 KGHDR and CDR2 SFDVKD. J was trimmed by 5 bases and V by 3 bases; bases with no gene match: 1. CDR3 length equals 13 residues. CDR3 sequence reads: CATSDHRGETQYF. As DNA, the CDR3 is TGTGCCACCAGTGATCACAGGGGGGAGACCCAGTACTTC.

The genes are TRBV12-2 and TRBJ2-3; the listed D gene, TRBD2, was not tested against the DNA. TRBV12-2 is annotated as a pseudogene. This CDR3 comprises 17 residues. The CDR3 protein is CASRWKREIAREDTQYF. The CDR3 DNA follows: TGTGCAAGTCGCTGGAAGCGGGAGATAGCTAGGGAAGATACGCAGTATTTT.

In DNA form, the CDR3 reads TGTGCCACCAGTGATTCGGGACAGAGGCCCTACGAGCAGTACTTC. This codes for CATSDSGQRPYEQYF. The V call is TRBV24-1, the J call TRBJ2-7; 7 nucleotides agree with TRBD1. Losses at the gene ends were 2 bases for V and 2 bases for J; bases not matched to a gene: 5. CDR3 length: 15 residues. Germline assignment: CDR1 KGHDR and CDR2 SFDVKD.

V gene TRBV28 combines with J gene TRBJ2-2, with 7 positions matching TRBD2. J was trimmed by 1 base and V by 5 bases; bases with no gene match: 7. The germline V gene has CDR1 MDHEN and CDR2 SYDVKM. The CDR3 is made up of 16 amino acids. The chain's CDR3 is CASSPAGTGNTGELFF. CDR3 nucleotide sequence: TGTGCCAGCAGTCCAGCGGGGACGGGGAACACCGGGGAGCTGTTTTTT.

The chain has TRBV28 and TRBJ1-5; D may be TRBD1 (5 bases). CDR3 length equals 12 residues. Germline V gene sequence: CDR1 MDHEN, CDR2 SYDVKM. Trimming cost V 6 bases and J 11 bases, with 14 bases left between them. The CDR3 here is CASRQVTGAQHF. The DNA of the CDR3 is TGTGCCAGCAGGCAGGTCACGGGGGCCCAGCATTTT.

This rearrangement joins TRBV30 to TRBJ2-7, with no clear D. CDR1 is GTSNPN, CDR2 SVGIG, per germline (reference sequence). This CDR3 spans 12 amino acids. Deletions cut 2 bases from V and 1 base from J, with 6 bases between. This CDR3 reads CAWSTVSYEQYF. CDR3 in DNA: TGTGCCTGGAGTACGGTATCCTACGAGCAGTACTTC.

This chain connects TRBV28 to TRBJ1-2; TRBD1 matches at 7 bases. Per the germline V gene, CDR1 is MDHEN and CDR2 is SYDVKM. V was pared by 5 bases and J by 4 bases, with 4 bases of the junction left unmatched. CDR3 length: 13 amino acids. CDR3 DNA sequence: TGTGCCAGCAGTACCGGGACAGCCTATGGCTACACCTTC. This sequence encodes CASSTGTAYGYTF.

The chain uses TRBV23-1 and TRBJ1-5; D unclear. TRBV23-1 carries the ORF label, with uncertain function. The CDR3 is 16 amino acids. Trimming took 9 bases from V and 0 from J, leaving 18 bases between them. CDR3 bases: TGCGCCAGAAGAGAGTCGTCGGTCGATAGCAATCAGCCCCAGCATTTT. It encodes CARRESSVDSNQPQHF.

The gene calls are TRBV9 and TRBJ2-1; 9 positions agree with TRBD1. Germline CDR1 reads SGDLS; CDR2 reads YYNGEE. With 4 bases clipped from V and 5 bases from J, the junction kept 4 bases outside the gene matches. The CDR3 is 14 residues long. DNA of the CDR3: TGTGCCAGCAGCCTCGGGACAGGGCACAATGAGCAGTTCTTC. This encodes CASSLGTGHNEQFF.

This sequence joins TRBV29-1 and TRBJ2-1; 10 nucleotides match TRBD2. The ends lost 7 bases at V and 4 bases at J; junction bases unmatched: 4. The CDR3 sequence is 13 residues long. The germline CDR1 and CDR2 sequences are SQVTM and ANQGSEA. The CDR3 spells CSATSGQYNEQFF. The DNA for the CDR3 is TGCAGCGCGACTAGCGGGCAATACAATGAGCAGTTCTTC.

V and J are TRBV29-1 and TRBJ2-1, with 8 bases lining up with TRBD2. From germline, CDR1 is SQVTM and CDR2 ANQGSEA. The CDR3 has 14 amino acids. J was trimmed by 6 bases and V by 4 bases; bases with no gene match: 8. The CDR3 DNA reads TGCAGCGTTGTTAGCGGGGTTCCCTCCAATGAGCAGTTCTTC. Amino acid sequence: CSVVSGVPSNEQFF.

The genes are TRBV7-9 and TRBJ2-7; the D is unclear. V was trimmed by 3 bases and J by 7 bases, leaving 7 bases between them. This CDR3 spans 11 amino acids. The germline V gene has CDR1 SEHNR and CDR2 FQNEAQ (reference sequence). This chain's CDR3 is CASSLEREQYF. Written as DNA, the CDR3 is TGTGCCAGCAGCTTGGAGAGGGAGCAGTACTTC.

The chain has TRBV19 and TRBJ1-2; D call uncertain. This CDR3 has 12 amino acids. Trimming shortened V by 4 bases and J by 3 bases, and 6 bases separated the two germline ends. Germline-derived CDR1 and CDR2 are LNHDA and SQIVND (reference sequence). CDR3 amino acids: CASSSRDYGYTF. In DNA, the CDR3 is TGTGCCAGTAGTAGTCGGGACTATGGCTACACCTTC.